A single sample gave rise to the 8 T cell receptor beta chains below, sequenced in a study of OX40 agonist ivuxolimab in advanced cancers. Here immunoSEQ multiplex PCR was the method, and the copy in TCRdb shows in-frame clones only, minus some. The profile shows tens of thousands of clones, 70% to 90% of them singletons. Sequences were derived from CD4+ or CD8+ T cells sorted from blood, sampled in a trial of the OX40 agonist ivuxolimab. Receptor source: an adult with an advanced solid tumor such as melanoma, head and neck, liver or kidney cancer.

The V and J genes are TRBV25-1 and TRBJ2-7; the D gene is possibly TRBD1 (5 bases). The CDR3 is 15 amino acids. The germline V and J ends were trimmed by 0 bases and 0 bases, with 9 bases remaining between them. Germline-derived CDR1 and CDR2 are MGHDK and SYGVNS. In DNA, the CDR3 is TGTGCCAGCAGTGAATATAGGGGCACCTCCTACGAGCAGTACTTC. This sequence encodes CASSEYRGTSYEQYF.

The gene calls are TRBV6-1 and TRBJ2-3; D gene unclear. The V and J ends lost 1 base and 0 bases respectively, with 8 bases between them. Germline CDR1 reads MNHNS; CDR2 reads SASEGT. CDR3 length equals 15 residues. The DNA for the CDR3 is TGTGCCAGCAGTGAAGAGAGTGCTAGCACAGATACGCAGTATTTT. Translated, it gives CASSEESASTDTQYF.

Note on this clone: Other DNA variants within this sample encode the same CDR3. The rearrangement joins TRBV19 to TRBJ1-6; D gene ambiguous. Per germline, CDR1 LNHDA and CDR2 SQIVND (reference sequence). This CDR3 comprises 16 residues. The ends were cut back, 1 base at V and 0 bases at J, with 7 bases in the middle. CDR3: CASSIAGSSYNSPLHF. CDR3 DNA sequence: TGTGCCAGTAGTATAGCGGGAAGCTCCTATAATTCACCCCTCCACTTT.

This clone was observed a handful of times. The chain combines TRBV2 with TRBJ1-5; 7 positions match TRBD1. The germline V gene encodes CDR1 SNHLY and CDR2 FYNNEI. The length of the CDR3 is 15 residues. The V gene end was trimmed by 6 bases and the J gene end by 0 bases; junction bases not matched to a gene: 5. The CDR3 DNA is TGTGCCAGCAGGGCAGGGGGAATTAGCAATCAGCCCCAGCATTTT. Its protein product is CASRAGGISNQPQHF.

This clone has a handful of counts. This specimen includes other DNA sequences encoding the same CDR3. This chain connects TRBV4-1 to TRBJ1-3; D is unclear. Germline values: CDR1 MGHRA, CDR2 YSYEKL. The V end was cut by 1 base, the J end by 0 bases, with 7 bases between. The length of the CDR3 is 15 residues. The CDR3 here is CASSQGDYSGNTIYF. CDR3 in DNA: TGCGCCAGCAGCCAAGGGGATTACTCTGGAAACACCATATATTTT.

This rearrangement joins TRBV29-1 to TRBJ2-7; D is possibly TRBD2 (7 bases). Germline values: CDR1 SQVTM, CDR2 ANQGSEA. The V gene lost 7 bases and the J gene lost 4 bases, with 17 bases spanning the gap. The CDR3 is made up of 13 amino acids. The CDR3 loop is CSARGGQGYEQYF. DNA of the CDR3: TGCAGCGCCCGCGGGGGCCAGGGGTACGAGCAGTACTTC.

This chain links TRBV2 with TRBJ1-3, with 8 bases matching TRBD1. This CDR3 is built from 15 residues. The V segment lost 5 bases and the J segment 1 base; nucleotides outside the gene matches: 4. Germline V lookup: CDR1 SNHLY, CDR2 FYNNEI. This chain's CDR3 is CASSKQGGSGNTIYF. In nucleotides, the CDR3 is TGTGCCAGCAGTAAACAGGGGGGGTCTGGAAACACCATATATTTT. Drawing the rest from reference TRBV2 and TRBJ1-3, the complete variable domain is EPEVTQTPSHQVTQMGQEVILRCVPISNHLYFYWYRQILGQKVEFLVSFYNNEISEKSEIFDDQFSVERPDGSNFTLKIRSTKLEDSAMYFCASSKQGGSGNTIYFGEGSWLTVV.

This chain uses TRBV27 with TRBJ1-1, with 8 bases lining up with TRBD1. This CDR3 has 14 amino acids. J gave up 1 base and V 6 bases, and 4 bases lay outside the gene matches. CDR1 is MNHEY and CDR2 is SMNVEV in the germline V gene (reference sequence). CDR3 sequence: CASRAGTGNTEAFF. For the CDR3, the DNA is TGTGCCAGCAGAGCCGGGACAGGGAACACTGAAGCTTTCTTT.